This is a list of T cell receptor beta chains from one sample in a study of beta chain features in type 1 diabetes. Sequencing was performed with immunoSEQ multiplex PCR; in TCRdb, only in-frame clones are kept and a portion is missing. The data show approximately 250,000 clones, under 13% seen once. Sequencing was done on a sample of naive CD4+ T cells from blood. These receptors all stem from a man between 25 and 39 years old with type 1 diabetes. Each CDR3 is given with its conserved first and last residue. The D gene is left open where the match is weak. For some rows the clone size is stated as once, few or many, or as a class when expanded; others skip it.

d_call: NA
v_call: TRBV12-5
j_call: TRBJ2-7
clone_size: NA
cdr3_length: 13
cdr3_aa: CASGLDSPYEQYF
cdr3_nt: TGTGCTAGTGGTTTGGACAGCCCCTACGAGCAGTACTTC

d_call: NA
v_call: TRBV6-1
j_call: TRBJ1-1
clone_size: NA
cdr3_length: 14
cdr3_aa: CASSEFGEFTEAFF
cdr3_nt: TGTGCCAGCAGTGAGTTTGGGGAGTTCACTGAAGCTTTCTTT

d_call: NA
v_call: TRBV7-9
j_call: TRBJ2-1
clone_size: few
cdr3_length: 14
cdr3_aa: CASSLDRVYNEQFF
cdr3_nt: TGTGCCAGCAGCTTAGATCGGGTTTACAATGAGCAGTTCTTC

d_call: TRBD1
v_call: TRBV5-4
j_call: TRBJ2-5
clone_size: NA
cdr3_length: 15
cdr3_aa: CASSYRQGAQETQYF
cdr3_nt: TGTGCCAGCAGTTACCGACAGGGGGCTCAAGAGACCCAGTACTTC

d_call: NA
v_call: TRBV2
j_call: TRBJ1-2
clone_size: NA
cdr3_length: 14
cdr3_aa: CASSYTRESKGYTF
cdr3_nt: TGTGCCAGCAGCTATACCAGGGAATCGAAAGGCTACACCTTC

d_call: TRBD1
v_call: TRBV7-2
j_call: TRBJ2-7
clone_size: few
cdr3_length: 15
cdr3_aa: CASRETGTGAYEQYF
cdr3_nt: TGTGCCAGCAGAGAAACCGGGACAGGGGCCTACGAGCAGTACTTC

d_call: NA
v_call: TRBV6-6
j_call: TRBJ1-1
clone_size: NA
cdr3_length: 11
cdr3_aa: CASTLEGEAFF
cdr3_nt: TGTGCCAGCACCTTGGAGGGTGAAGCTTTCTTT

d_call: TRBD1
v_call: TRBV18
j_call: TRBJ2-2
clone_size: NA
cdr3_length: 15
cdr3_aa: CASSPAGGYTGELFF
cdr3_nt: TGTGCCAGCTCACCTGCAGGGGGCTACACCGGGGAGCTGTTTTTT

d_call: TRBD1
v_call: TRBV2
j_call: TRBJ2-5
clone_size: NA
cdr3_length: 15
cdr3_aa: CASTPQGGGQETQYF
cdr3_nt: TGTGCCAGCACCCCACAGGGGGGAGGACAAGAGACCCAGTACTTC

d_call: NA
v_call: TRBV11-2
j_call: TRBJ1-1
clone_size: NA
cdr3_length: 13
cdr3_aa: CASSLEGNTEAFF
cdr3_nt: TGTGCCAGCAGCTTGGAGGGGAACACTGAAGCTTTCTTT

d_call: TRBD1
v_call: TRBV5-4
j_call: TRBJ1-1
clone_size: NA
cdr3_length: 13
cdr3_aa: CASSHTGVTEAFF
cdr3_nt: TGTGCCAGCAGCCATACAGGGGTTACTGAAGCTTTCTTT

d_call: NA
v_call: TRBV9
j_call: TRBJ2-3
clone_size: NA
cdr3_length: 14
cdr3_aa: CASSLTSHTDTQYF
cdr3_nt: TGTGCCAGCAGCTTGACTTCACACACAGATACGCAGTATTTT

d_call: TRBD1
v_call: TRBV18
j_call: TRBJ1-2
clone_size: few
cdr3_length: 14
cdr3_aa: CASSPTGNNYGYTF
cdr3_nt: TGTGCCAGCTCACCGACAGGGAATAACTATGGCTACACCTTC

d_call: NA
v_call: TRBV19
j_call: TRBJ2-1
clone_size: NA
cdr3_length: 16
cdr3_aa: CASSPAQAGLHNEQFF
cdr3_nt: TGTGCCAGTAGTCCCGCACAGGCCGGGCTACACAATGAGCAGTTCTTC

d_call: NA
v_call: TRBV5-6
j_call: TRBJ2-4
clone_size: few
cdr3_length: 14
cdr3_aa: CASSKLRGGGIQYF
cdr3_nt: TGTGCCAGCAGCAAATTAAGGGGGGGTGGCATTCAGTACTTC

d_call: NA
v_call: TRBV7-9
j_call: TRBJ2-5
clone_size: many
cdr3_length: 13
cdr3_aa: CASSQARQETQYF
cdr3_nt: TGTGCCAGCAGCCAGGCAAGACAAGAGACCCAGTACTTC

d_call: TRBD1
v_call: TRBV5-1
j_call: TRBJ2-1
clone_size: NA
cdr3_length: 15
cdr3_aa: CASSLTGTGHNEQFF
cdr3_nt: TGCGCCAGCAGCTTAACCGGGACAGGGCACAATGAGCAGTTCTTC

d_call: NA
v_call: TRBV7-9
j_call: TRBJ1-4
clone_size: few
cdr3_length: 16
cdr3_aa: CASSRNGRQVDEKLFF
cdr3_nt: TGTGCCAGCAGCCGGAATGGGAGACAGGTAGATGAAAAACTGTTTTTT

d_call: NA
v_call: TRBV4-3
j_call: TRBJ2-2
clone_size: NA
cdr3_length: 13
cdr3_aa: CGAGSTNTGELFF
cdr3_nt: TGCGGGGCGGGATCCACTAACACCGGGGAGCTGTTTTTT

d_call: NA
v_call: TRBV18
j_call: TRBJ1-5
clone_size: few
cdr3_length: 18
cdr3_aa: CASSPRGGGRGGNQPQHF
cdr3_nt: TGTGCCAGCTCACCGAGGGGCGGAGGGCGCGGGGGCAATCAGCCCCAGCATTTT

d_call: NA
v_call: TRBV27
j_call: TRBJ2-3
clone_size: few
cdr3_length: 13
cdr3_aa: CASRVTSTDTQYF
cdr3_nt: TGTGCCAGCAGAGTGACTAGCACAGATACGCAGTATTTT

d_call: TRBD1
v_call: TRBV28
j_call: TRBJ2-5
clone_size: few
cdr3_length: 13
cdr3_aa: CAIRGTGPKTQYF
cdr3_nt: TGTGCCATCCGTGGGACAGGGCCGAAGACCCAGTACTTC

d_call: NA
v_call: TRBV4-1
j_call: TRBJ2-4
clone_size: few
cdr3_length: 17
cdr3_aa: CASSQGWAFNKGNIQYF
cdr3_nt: TGCGCCAGCAGCCAAGGGTGGGCCTTCAATAAGGGGAACATTCAGTACTTC

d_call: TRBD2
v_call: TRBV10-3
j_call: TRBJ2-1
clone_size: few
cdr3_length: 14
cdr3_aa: CAISAAGDQYEQFF
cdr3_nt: TGTGCCATCAGTGCGGCGGGGGACCAGTATGAGCAGTTCTTC

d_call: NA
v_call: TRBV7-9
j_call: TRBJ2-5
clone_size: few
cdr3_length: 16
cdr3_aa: CASSLGQGQLQETQYF
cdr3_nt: TGTGCCAGCAGCTTAGGGCAGGGGCAATTACAAGAGACCCAGTACTTC

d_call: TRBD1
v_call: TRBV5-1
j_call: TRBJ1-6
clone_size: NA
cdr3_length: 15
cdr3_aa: CASSLRTGDNSPLHF
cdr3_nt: TGCGCCAGCAGCTTGCGGACAGGGGATAATTCACCCCTCCACTTT

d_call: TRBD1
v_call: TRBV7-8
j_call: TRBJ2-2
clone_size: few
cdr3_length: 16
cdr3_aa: CASSLESRGLTGELFF
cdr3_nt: TGTGCCAGCAGCTTAGAAAGCAGGGGGCTAACCGGGGAGCTGTTTTTT

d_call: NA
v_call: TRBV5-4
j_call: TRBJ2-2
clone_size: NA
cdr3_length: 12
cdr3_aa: CASISYTGELFF
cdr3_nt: TGTGCCAGCATATCCTACACCGGGGAGCTGTTTTTT

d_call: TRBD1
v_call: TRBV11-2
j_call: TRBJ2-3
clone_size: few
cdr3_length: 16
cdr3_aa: CASSLITGVGADTQYF
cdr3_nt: TGTGCCAGCAGCCTCATTACAGGGGTGGGGGCAGATACGCAGTATTTT

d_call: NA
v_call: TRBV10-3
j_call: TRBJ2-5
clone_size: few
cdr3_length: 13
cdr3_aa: CASSEGVVETQYF
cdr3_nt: TGTGCCTCCTCGGAGGGAGTCGTAGAGACCCAGTACTTC

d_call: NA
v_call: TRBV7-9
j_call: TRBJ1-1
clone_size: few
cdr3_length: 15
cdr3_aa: CASSFGQPMNTEAFF
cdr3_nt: TGTGCCAGCAGCTTCGGACAGCCTATGAACACTGAAGCTTTCTTT

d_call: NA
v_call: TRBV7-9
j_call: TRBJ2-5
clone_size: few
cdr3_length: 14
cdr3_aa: CASSLGGVGKTQYF
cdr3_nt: TGTGCCAGCAGCTTAGGAGGTGTCGGGAAGACCCAGTACTTC

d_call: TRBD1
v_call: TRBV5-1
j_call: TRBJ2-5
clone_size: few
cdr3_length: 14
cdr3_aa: CASRAGTAEETQYF
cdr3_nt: TGCGCCAGCAGGGCTGGGACAGCCGAAGAGACCCAGTACTTC

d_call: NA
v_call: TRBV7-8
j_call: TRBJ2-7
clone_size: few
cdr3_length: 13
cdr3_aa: CASSLAPRVEQYF
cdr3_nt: TGTGCCAGCAGCTTAGCCCCCAGGGTGGAGCAGTACTTC

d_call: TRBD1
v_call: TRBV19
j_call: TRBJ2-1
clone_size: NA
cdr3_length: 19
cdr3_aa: CASSILGRGLPSSYNEQFF
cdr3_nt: TGTGCCAGTAGTATTTTGGGCAGGGGGCTCCCTAGCTCCTACAATGAGCAGTTCTTC

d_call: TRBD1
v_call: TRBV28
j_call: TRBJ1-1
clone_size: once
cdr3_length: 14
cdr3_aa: CASRPDREYTEAFF
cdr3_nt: TGTGCCAGCAGGCCGGACAGGGAGTACACTGAAGCTTTCTTT

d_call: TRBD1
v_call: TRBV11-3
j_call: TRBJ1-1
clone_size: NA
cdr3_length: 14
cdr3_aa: CASSFSGGNTEAFF
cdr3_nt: TGTGCCAGCAGCTTCTCAGGGGGGAACACTGAAGCTTTCTTT

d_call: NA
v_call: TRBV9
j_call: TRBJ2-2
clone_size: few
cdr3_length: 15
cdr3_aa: CASSVGVRGTGELFF
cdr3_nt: TGTGCCAGCAGCGTAGGGGTACGGGGTACCGGGGAGCTGTTTTTT